This TCR beta chain was recovered during a study of blood T cell repertoires in COVID-19. V trimming: 6 bases; J trimming: 0 bases; junction bases outside the gene matches: 5. The CDR3 loop spans 16 amino acids. Germline V gene sequence: CDR1 SGHRS, CDR2 YFSETQ. Generated by immunoSEQ multiplex PCR, the TCRdb table keeps only in-frame clones and is missing some. The sample has some 190,000 clones; 80% are singletons. The V and J genes are TRBV5-1 and TRBJ2-2, with TRBD2 matching over 10 bases. This TCR derives from a man in his thirties or forties with acute COVID-19. The sequenced material came from PBMCs or T cells enriched from blood (not recorded which). In DNA, the CDR3 is TGCGCCAGCAAAGCTAGCGGGGGCCCGAACACCGGGGAGCTGTTTTTT. It encodes CASKASGGPNTGELFF.